Sequencing of this TCR beta chain was carried out in a study of CD4 and CD8 cells across lung adenocarcinoma regions listed by TCRdb under 2018. Regarding the complete study: The study examined intratumor heterogeneity of the T cell receptor repertoire by comparing tumor centers with tumor margins.

Patients with localized lung adenocarcinoma, a subtype of non-small cell lung cancer, were used as donors. These samples came from the margins of localized lung adenocarcinomas. CD4+ T cells from tumor tissue were profiled separately from CD8+ T cells for TCR repertoire analysis. With respect to this clonotype: This clone's antigen is unknown. No qualities accompany the bases; no much larger clone lies one base away.

The CDR3 contains 13 residues, cysteine and phenylalanine counted. The retained sequence is limited to the CDR3, 39 bases, with the frame set at the first base. Ends trimmed: V by 4 bases, J by 8 bases; bases unmatched to a gene: 2. Reading the germline V gene gives CDR1 MNHEY and CDR2 SVGAGI. Libraries came from PCR. Data came from a HiSeq X Ten. TCRdb applied fastp at Q25 and MiXCR to the public reads, then kept only in-frame beta chains. Entries are consolidated by CDR3 protein sequence, retaining the most common genes and DNA. The sample profile shows about 19,000 distinct CDR3 sequences; roughly 50% of them were found once. Of the sample, roughly 19% falls within the top ten clones.

Here the chain combines TRBV6-5 and TRBJ1-6, and 7 junctional nucleotides match TRBD1. Sequencing was carried out using CD4+ T cells from the margin of a lung tumor. What this sample's cell subset or site label stands for: tumor margin region. This receptor was taken from a male donor with lung adenocarcinoma. The CD4 and CD8 labels of this study may be unreliable. The CDR3: CASSLGGYSPLHF. The base sequence is TGTGCCAGCAGTTTAGGGGGCTATTCACCCCTCCACTTT.